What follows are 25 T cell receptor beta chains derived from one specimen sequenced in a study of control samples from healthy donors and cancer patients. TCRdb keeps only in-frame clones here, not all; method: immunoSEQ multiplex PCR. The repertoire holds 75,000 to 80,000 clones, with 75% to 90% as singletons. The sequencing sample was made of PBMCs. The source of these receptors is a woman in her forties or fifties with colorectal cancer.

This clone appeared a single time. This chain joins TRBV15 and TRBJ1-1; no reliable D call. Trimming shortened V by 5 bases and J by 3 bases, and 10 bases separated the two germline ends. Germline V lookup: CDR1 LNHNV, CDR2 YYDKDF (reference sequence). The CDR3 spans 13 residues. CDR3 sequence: CATSAGTDTEAFF. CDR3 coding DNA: TGTGCCACCAGCGCCGGTACGGACACTGAAGCTTTCTTT. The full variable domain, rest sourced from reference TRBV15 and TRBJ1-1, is DAMVIQNPRYQVTQFGKPVTLSCSQTLNHNVMYWYQQKSSQAPKLLFHYYDKDFNNEADTPDNFQSRRPNTSFCFLDIRSPGLGDTAMYLCATSAGTDTEAFFGQGTRLTVV.

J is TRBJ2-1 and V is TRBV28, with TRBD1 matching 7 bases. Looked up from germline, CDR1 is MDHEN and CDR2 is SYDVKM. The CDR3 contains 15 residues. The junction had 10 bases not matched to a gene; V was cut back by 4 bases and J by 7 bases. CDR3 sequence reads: CASSSAGTVENEQFF. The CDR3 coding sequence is TGTGCCAGCAGTTCCGCCGGGACAGTCGAAAATGAGCAGTTCTTC.

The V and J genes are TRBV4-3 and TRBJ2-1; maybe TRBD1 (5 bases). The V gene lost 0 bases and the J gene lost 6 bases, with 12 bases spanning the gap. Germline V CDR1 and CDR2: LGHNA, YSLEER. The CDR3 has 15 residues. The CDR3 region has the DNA TGCGCCAGCAGCCAAGACAGGGATACGGGCAATGAGCAGTTCTTC. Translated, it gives CASSQDRDTGNEQFF.

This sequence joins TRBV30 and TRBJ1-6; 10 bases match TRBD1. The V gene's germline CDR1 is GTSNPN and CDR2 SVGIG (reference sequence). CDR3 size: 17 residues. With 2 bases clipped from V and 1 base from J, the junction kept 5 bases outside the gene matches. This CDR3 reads CAWSPGDRGSYNSPLHF. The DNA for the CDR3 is TGTGCCTGGAGTCCTGGGGACAGGGGATCCTATAATTCACCCCTCCACTTT.

The CDR3, as DNA: TGTGCCAGTACCCTGACAGGGCCGGGGGACTATGGCTACACCTTC. It yields the protein CASTLTGPGDYGYTF. The chain couples TRBV19 to TRBJ1-2; 7 positions agree with TRBD1. CDR1 is LNHDA and CDR2 is SQIVND in the germline V gene (reference sequence). The CDR3 covers 15 residues. Trimming removed 7 bases from V and 3 bases from J; junction bases left unmatched: 11. Full variable domain (rest looked up from reference TRBV19 and TRBJ1-2): DGGITQSPKYLFRKEGQNVTLSCEQNLNHDAMYWYRQDPGQGLRLIYYSQIVNDFQKGDIAEGYSVSREKKESFPLTVTSAQKNPTAFYLCASTLTGPGDYGYTFGSGTRLTVV.

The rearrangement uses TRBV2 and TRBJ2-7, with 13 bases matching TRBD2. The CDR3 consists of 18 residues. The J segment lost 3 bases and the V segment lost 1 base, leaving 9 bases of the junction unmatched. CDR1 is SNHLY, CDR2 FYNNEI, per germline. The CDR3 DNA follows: TGTGCCAGCAGTGAAGGCGGACTAGCGGGGGCCCTAAACTACGAGCAGTACGTC. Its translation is CASSEGGLAGALNYEQYV.

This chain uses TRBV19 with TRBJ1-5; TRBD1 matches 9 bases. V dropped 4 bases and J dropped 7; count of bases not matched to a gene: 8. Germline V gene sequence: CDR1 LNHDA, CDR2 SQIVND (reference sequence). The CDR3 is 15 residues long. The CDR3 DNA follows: TGTGCCAGTAGTACAGCCGGGACAGGGATGCAGCCCCAGCATTTT. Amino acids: CASSTAGTGMQPQHF.

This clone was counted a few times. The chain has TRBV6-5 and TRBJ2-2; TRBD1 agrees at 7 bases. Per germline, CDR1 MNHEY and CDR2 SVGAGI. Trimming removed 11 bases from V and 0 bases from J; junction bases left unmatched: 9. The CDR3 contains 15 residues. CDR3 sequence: CAGRQGPTNTGELFF. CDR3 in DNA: TGTGCCGGAAGACAGGGACCTACGAACACCGGGGAGCTGTTTTTT.

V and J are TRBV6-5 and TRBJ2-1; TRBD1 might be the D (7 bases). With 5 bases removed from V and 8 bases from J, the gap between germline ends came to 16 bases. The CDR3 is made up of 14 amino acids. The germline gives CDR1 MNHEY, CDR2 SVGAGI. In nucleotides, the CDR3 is TGTGCCAGCAGTAAGAACCAGGGGGGAGATGAGCAGTTCTTC. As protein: CASSKNQGGDEQFF.

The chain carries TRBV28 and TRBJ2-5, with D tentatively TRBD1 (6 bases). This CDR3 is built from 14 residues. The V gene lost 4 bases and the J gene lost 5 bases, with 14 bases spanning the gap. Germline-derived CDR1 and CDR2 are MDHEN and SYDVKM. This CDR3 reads CASSSSGVSETQYF. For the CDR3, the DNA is TGTGCCAGCAGTTCATCAGGGGTGTCGGAGACCCAGTACTTC. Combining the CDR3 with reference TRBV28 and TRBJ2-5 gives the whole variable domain DVKVTQSSRYLVKRTGEKVFLECVQDMDHENMFWYRQDPGLGLRLIYFSYDVKMKEKGDIPEGYSVSREKKERFSLILESASTNQTSMYLCASSSSGVSETQYFGPGTRLLVL.

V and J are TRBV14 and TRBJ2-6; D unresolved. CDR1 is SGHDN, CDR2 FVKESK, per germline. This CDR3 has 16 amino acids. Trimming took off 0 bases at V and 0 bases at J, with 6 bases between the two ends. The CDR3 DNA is TGTGCCAGCAGCCAAGAGACGTTCTCTGGGGCCAACGTCCTGACTTTC. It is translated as CASSQETFSGANVLTF.

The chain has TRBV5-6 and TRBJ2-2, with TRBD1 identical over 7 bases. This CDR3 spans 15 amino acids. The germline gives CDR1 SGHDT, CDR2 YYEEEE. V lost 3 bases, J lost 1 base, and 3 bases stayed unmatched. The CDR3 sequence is CASSSRTGNTGELFF. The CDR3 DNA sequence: TGTGCCAGCAGCTCTCGGACAGGGAACACCGGGGAGCTGTTTTTT.

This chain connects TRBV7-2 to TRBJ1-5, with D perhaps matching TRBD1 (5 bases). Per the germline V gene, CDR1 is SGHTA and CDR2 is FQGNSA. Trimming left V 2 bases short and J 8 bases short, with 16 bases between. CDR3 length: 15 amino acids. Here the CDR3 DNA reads TGTGCCAGCAGCTTATCAATTTCCGGGGGTAAGCCCCAGCATTTT. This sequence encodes CASSLSISGGKPQHF.

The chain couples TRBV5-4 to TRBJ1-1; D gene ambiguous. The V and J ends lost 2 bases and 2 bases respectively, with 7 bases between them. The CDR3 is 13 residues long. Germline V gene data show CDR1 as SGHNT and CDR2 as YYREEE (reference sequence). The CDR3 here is CASSLSTNTEAFF. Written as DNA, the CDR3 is TGTGCCAGCAGCTTATCAACCAACACTGAAGCTTTCTTT.

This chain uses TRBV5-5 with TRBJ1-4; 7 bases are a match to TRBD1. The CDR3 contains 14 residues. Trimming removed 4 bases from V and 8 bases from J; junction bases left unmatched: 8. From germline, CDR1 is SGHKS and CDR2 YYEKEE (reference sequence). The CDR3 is CASSQGDVQEKLFF. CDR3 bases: TGTGCCAGCAGCCAGGGGGACGTACAAGAAAAACTGTTTTTT.

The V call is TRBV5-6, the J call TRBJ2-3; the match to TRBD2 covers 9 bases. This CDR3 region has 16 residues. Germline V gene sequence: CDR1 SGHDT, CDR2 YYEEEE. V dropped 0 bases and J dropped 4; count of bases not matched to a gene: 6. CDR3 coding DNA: TGTGCCAGCAGCTTGGTTAGCGGGGGCCCGGCAGATACGCAGTATTTT. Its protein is CASSLVSGGPADTQYF.

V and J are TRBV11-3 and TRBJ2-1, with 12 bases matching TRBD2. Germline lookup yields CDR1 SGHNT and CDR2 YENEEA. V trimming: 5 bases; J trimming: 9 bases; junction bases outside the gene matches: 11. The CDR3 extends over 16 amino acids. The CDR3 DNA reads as TGTGCCAGCAGCGTAGCTAGCGGGGGGGCCGGGAGTGAGCAGTTCTTC. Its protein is CASSVASGGAGSEQFF.

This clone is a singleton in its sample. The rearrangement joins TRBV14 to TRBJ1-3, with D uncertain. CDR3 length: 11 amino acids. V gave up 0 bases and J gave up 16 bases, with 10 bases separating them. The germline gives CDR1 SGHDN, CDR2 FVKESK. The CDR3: CASSQDGERYF. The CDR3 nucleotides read TGTGCCAGCAGCCAAGATGGGGAACGGTATTTT.

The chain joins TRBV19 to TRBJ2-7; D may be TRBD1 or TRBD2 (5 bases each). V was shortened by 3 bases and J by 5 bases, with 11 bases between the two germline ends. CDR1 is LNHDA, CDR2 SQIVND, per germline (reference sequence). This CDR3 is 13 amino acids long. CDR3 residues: CASSMVWGNEQYV. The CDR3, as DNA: TGTGCCAGTAGTATGGTATGGGGGAACGAGCAGTACGTC.

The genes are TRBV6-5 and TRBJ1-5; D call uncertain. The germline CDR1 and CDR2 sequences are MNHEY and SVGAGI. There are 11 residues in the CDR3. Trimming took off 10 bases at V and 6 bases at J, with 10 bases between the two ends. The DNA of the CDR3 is TGTGCCACCAAGTGGGGTCAGCCCCAGCATTTT. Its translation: CATKWGQPQHF.

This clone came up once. CDR3 amino acids: CASSQVAGTGKMNTEAFF. CDR3 sequence (DNA): TGTGCCAGCAGCCAAGTCGCCGGGACAGGAAAAATGAACACTGAAGCTTTCTTT. The genes are TRBV4-2 and TRBJ1-1; TRBD1 matches 8 bases. The CDR3 sequence is 18 residues long. The germline V gene has CDR1 LGHNA and CDR2 YNFKEQ. After removal of 1 base from V and 0 bases from J, the junction contained 10 bases not matched to a gene.

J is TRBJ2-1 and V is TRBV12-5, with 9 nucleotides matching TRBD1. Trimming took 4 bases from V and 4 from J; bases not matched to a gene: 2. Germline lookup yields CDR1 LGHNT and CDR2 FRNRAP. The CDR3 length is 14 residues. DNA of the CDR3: TGTGCTAGTGGTTCGGGACAGGGTTACAATGAGCAGTTCTTC. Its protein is CASGSGQGYNEQFF.

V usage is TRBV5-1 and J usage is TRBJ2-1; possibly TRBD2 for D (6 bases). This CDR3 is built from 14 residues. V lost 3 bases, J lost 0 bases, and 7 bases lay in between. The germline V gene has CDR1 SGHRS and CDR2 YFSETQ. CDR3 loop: CASSWGDSYNEQFF. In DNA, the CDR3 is TGCGCCAGCAGCTGGGGGGACTCCTACAATGAGCAGTTCTTC.

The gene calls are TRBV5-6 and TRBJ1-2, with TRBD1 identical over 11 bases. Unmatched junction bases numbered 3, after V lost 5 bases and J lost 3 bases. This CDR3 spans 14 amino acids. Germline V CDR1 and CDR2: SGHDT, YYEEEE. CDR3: CASRDRGRDYGYTF. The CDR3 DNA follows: TGTGCCAGCAGGGACAGGGGGCGCGACTATGGCTACACCTTC.

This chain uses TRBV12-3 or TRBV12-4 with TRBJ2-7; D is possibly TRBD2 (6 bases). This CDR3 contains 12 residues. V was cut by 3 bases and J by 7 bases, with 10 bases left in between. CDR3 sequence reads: CASSFGGIEQYV. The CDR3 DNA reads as TGTGCCAGCAGTTTTGGAGGGATTGAGCAGTACGTC.